This T cell receptor beta chain originates from a study of blood T cell repertoires in COVID-19. Overall study: From the United States, Italy and Spain came samples of acute and convalescent COVID-19. The cDNA or gDNA used as material had been derived from T cells, B-cell-depleted T cells, or PBMCs.

With 2 bases clipped from V and 4 bases from J, the junction kept 4 bases outside the gene matches. The CDR3 is made up of 14 amino acids. Germline V gene sequence: CDR1 MNHEY, CDR2 SVGEGT. In the study's own analysis: For nucleated cells, counts were estimated from reference gene primer amplification. TCRdb's copy holds only in-frame clones and misses some; the assay was immunoSEQ multiplex PCR. V and J calls and clone size are copied from that table; D and trimming were computed from the DNA. The data hold 90,000 to 120,000 clones, with around nine tenths observed a single time. The origin of this receptor is a human donor in a cohort sampled during active COVID-19. The rearrangement uses TRBV6-2 or TRBV6-3 and TRBJ2-7; 8 bases are shared with TRBD2. Material: peripheral blood. The CDR3 loop is CASSYERGRYEQYF. In DNA, the CDR3 is TGTGCCAGCAGTTACGAGCGGGGGAGGTACGAGCAGTACTTC.